Sequencing of this T cell receptor beta chain was carried out in a study of shared clonotypes between healthy human individuals. The method was immunoSEQ multiplex PCR; TCRdb's version includes in-frame clones alone and lacks a portion of them. The table has about 1.1 million clones, about 84% seen once. CDR1 and CDR2 (germline): MNHEY, SMNVEV (reference sequence). V was cut by 0 bases and J by 6 bases, with 11 bases left in between. This CDR3 contains 15 residues. General study results and limits: Rarefaction showed that sequencing of sorted subsets was incomplete (despite large depth). Limitation of the genetic and exposure-history diversity represented came from the few donors.

A word on this clone: The antigen remains undetermined.

Sequenced sample: memory CD4+ T cells from PBMCs. Subset noted: CD45RA-negative fraction. The receptor was isolated from a man between 18 and 29 years old in good health. Some clones in this sample may be carry-over from other donors' samples. The chain has TRBV27 and TRBJ1-4; D is possibly TRBD1 (5 bases). CDR3 residues: CASSLSAGNYEKLFF. The DNA for the CDR3 is TGTGCCAGCAGTTTATCGGCAGGGAATTATGAAAAACTGTTTTTT.